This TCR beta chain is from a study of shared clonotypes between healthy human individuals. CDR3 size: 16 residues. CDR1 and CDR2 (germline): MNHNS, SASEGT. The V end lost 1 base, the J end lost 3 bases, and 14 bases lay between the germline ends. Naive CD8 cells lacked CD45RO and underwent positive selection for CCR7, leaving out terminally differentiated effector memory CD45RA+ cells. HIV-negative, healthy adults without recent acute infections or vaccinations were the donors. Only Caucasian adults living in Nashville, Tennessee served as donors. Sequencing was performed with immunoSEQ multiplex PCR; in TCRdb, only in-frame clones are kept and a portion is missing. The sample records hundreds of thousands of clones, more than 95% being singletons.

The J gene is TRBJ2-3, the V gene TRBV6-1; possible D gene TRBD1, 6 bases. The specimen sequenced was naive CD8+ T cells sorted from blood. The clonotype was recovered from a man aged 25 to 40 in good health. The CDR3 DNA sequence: TGTGCCAGCAGTGAAGTTATCGGACAGCCTACAGATACGCAGTATTTT. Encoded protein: CASSEVIGQPTDTQYF.